The T cell receptor (beta chain) described here comes from a study of blood T cell repertoires in COVID-19. J lost 8 bases, V lost 0 bases, and 9 bases had no gene match. This CDR3 has 16 amino acids. Germline CDR1 reads MNHEY; CDR2 reads SMNVEV (reference sequence). The protocol was immunoSEQ multiplex PCR, while the TCRdb copy is restricted to in-frame clones and leaves out a portion. Among roughly 60,000 clones listed, about four fifths were seen once. The sequencing input was peripheral blood. The clonotype originates from an elderly man with COVID-19, enrolled during active disease. This chain connects TRBV27 to TRBJ1-4; 7 bases agree with TRBD1. CDR3 nucleotides: TGTGCCAGCAGTTTATCGGTTGGGACAGACAACGAAAAACTGTTTTTT. It is translated as CASSLSVGTDNEKLFF.